This TCR beta chain stems from a study of T cell responses to AZD1222 COVID-19 vaccine. Study conclusions and caveats: White British donors predominated, females outnumbered males, and clonal diversity was possibly underestimated. Dominant CD4 TCR responses targeted spike regions 160-218 and 743-854.

Concerning this clone: Its specificity is unknown.

CDR3 length: 12 amino acids. V lost 6 bases to trimming and J lost 3 bases, with 9 bases between them. Germline-derived CDR1 and CDR2 are MNHEY and SVGAGI. Sequencing was performed with immunoSEQ multiplex PCR; in TCRdb, only in-frame clones are kept and a portion is missing. The sample has tens of thousands of clones; roughly nine tenths are singletons. The J gene is TRBJ2-7, the V gene TRBV6-5; D call uncertain. Material: peripheral blood, obtained on day 0 of AZD1222 vaccination. The TCR was taken from an adult in good health. CDR3 residues: CASSASRYEQYF. CDR3 bases: TGTGCCAGCAGCGCGTCCCGCTACGAGCAGTACTTC.